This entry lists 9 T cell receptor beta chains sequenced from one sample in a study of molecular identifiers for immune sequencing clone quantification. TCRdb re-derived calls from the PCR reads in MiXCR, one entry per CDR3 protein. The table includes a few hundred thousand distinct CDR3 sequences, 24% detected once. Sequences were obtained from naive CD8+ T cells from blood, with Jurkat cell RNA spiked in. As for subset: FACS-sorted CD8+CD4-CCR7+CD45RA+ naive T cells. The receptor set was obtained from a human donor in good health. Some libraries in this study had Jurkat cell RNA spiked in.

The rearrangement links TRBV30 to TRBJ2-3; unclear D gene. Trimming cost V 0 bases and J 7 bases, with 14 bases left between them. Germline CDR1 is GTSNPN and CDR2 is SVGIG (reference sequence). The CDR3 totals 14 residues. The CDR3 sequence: CAWSVRNGWNTQYF. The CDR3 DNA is TGTGCCTGGAGTGTACGGAACGGGTGGAATACGCAGTATTTT.

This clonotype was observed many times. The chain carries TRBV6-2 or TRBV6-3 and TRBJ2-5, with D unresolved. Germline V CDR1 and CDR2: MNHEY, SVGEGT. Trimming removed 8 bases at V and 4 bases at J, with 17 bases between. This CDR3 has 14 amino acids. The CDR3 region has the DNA TGTGCCAGCCGGTTGTTAGGATTCGGAGAGACCCAGTACTTC. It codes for CASRLLGFGETQYF.

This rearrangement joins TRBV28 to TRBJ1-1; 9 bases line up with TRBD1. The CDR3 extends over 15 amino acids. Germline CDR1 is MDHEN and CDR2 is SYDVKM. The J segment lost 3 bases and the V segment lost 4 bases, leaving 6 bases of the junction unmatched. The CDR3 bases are TGTGCCAGCAGTTACCACAGGGGGCGTGACACTGAAGCTTTCTTT. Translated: CASSYHRGRDTEAFF.

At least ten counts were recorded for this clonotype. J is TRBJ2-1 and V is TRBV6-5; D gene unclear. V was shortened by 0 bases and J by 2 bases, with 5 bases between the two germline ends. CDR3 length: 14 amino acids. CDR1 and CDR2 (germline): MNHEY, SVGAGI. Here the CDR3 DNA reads TGTGCCAGCAGTTACTCTCGGACCTACAATGAGCAGTTCTTC. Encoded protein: CASSYSRTYNEQFF.

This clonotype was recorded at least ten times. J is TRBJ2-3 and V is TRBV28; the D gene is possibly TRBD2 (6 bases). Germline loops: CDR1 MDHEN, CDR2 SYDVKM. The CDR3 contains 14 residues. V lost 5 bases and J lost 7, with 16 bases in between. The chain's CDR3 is CASSTGGPRYTQYF. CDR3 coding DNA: TGTGCCAGCAGTACCGGAGGGCCTCGATATACGCAGTATTTT.

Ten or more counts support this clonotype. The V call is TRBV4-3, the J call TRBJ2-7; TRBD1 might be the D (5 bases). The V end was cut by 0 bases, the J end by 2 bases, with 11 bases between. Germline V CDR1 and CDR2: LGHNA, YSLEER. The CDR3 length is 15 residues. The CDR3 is CASSQERSRAYEQYF. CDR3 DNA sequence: TGCGCCAGCAGCCAAGAGAGGAGCAGGGCCTACGAGCAGTACTTC.

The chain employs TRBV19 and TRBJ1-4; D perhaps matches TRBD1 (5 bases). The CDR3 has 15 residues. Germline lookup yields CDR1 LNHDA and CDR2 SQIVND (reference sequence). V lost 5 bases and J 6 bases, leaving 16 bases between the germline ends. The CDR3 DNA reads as TGTGCCAGTAGTTCGACCGGGGCTTCATATGAAAAACTGTTTTTT. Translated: CASSSTGASYEKLFF.

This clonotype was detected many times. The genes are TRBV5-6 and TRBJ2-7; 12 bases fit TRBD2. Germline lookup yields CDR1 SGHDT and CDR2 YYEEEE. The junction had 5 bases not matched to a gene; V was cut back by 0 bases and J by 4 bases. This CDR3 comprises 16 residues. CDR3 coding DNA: TGTGCCAGCAGCTTGGGACTAGCGGGAGCTCGGTACGAGCAGTACTTC. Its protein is CASSLGLAGARYEQYF.

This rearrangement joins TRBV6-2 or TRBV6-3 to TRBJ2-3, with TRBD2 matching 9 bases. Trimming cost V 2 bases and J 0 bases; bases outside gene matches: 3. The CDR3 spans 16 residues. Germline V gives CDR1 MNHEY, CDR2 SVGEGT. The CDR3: CASSYERGASTDTQYF. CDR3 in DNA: TGTGCCAGCAGTTACGAGCGGGGGGCGAGCACAGATACGCAGTATTTT.